Listed here are 19 T cell receptor beta chains from one sample, sequenced in a study of blood T cells in healthy people across ages. Then a second PCR, running roughly 6 to 11 cycles, was carried out with a sample-barcoded 5' primer and a J-beta primer mix. Via MiXCR, TCRdb re-called the 5' RACE reads, giving one row per CDR3 protein. In the table there are around 1,900,000 distinct CDR3 sequences, about two fifths of which are singletons. What was sequenced was blood. The receptors derive from a human donor in good health.

The CDR3 DNA sequence: TGCGCCAGCAGCTCAAGGGACAGTGGTGGGGCCAACGTCCTGACTTTC. This gives the protein CASSSRDSGGANVLTF. The gene calls are TRBV5-1 and TRBJ2-6; 7 bases fit TRBD1. This CDR3 is 16 amino acids long. With 3 bases clipped from V and 3 bases from J, the junction kept 6 bases outside the gene matches. Germline CDR1 SGHRS, CDR2 YFSETQ.

The J gene is TRBJ2-7, the V gene TRBV7-2, with 12 bases identical to TRBD2. Per the germline V gene, CDR1 is SGHTA and CDR2 is FQGNSA. With 6 bases clipped from V and 3 bases from J, the junction kept 6 bases outside the gene matches. The CDR3 is 15 residues long. The CDR3 spells CASRRTSGTLYEQYF. CDR3 bases: TGTGCCAGCAGGCGGACTAGCGGGACACTCTACGAGCAGTACTTC.

This chain connects TRBV7-2 to TRBJ2-1; 7 bases agree with TRBD2. This CDR3 has 16 residues. V shed 5 bases and J 4 bases; nucleotides not matched to a gene: 11. CDR1 and CDR2 from the germline V gene are SGHTA and FQGNSA. CDR3 in amino acids: CASSNSGLPHYNEQFF. Here the CDR3 DNA reads TGTGCCAGCAGCAATAGCGGGCTACCTCATTACAATGAGCAGTTCTTC.

The J gene is TRBJ1-1, the V gene TRBV6-5, with no clear D. The CDR3 sequence is 13 residues long. CDR1 MNHEY and CDR2 SVGAGI come from the germline V gene. Trimming stripped 6 bases from V and 1 base from J, with 9 bases between. The chain's CDR3 is CASRFTANTEAFF. The CDR3 DNA sequence: TGTGCCAGCAGATTTACGGCGAACACTGAAGCTTTCTTT.

This clonotype was seen more than once but under ten times. This rearrangement joins TRBV11-3 to TRBJ1-2; 8 nucleotides agree with TRBD1. This CDR3 is 13 amino acids long. Germline-derived CDR1 and CDR2 are SGHNT and YENEEA. The junction had 4 bases not matched to a gene; V was cut back by 2 bases and J by 8 bases. CDR3 protein: CASSLRTGNGYTF. As DNA, the CDR3 is TGTGCCAGCAGCTTACGGACAGGGAACGGCTACACCTTC.

The rearrangement joins TRBV20-1 to TRBJ1-5; D is perhaps TRBD1 (6 bases). Per the germline V gene, CDR1 is DFQATT and CDR2 is SNEGSKA (reference sequence). CDR3 length equals 13 residues. Trimming shortened V by 3 bases and J by 6 bases, and 12 bases separated the two germline ends. In nucleotides, the CDR3 is TGCAGTGCTAGTCGGGGGGGCACTCAGCCCCAGCATTTT. It yields the protein CSASRGGTQPQHF.

This clonotype has a count of ten or more. V usage is TRBV29-1 and J usage is TRBJ2-7; D possibly corresponds to TRBD2 (5 bases). The CDR3 totals 12 residues. Trimming left V 5 bases short and J 2 bases short, with 10 bases between. Germline assignment: CDR1 SQVTM and CDR2 ANQGSEA. In DNA form, the CDR3 reads TGCAGCGTTCGCGGGCTAACCTACGAGCAGTACTTC. Translating it yields CSVRGLTYEQYF.

The chain links TRBV6-2 or TRBV6-3 to TRBJ1-1; no definite D call. Trimming stripped 6 bases from V and 4 bases from J, with 15 bases between. Germline CDR1 is MNHEY and CDR2 is SVGEGT. The length of the CDR3 is 14 residues. CDR3 sequence: CASSPPNSGTEAFF. The CDR3 DNA reads TGTGCCAGCAGCCCCCCCAATTCCGGCACTGAAGCTTTCTTT.

This rearrangement joins TRBV7-9 to TRBJ2-1; TRBD2 matches 9 bases. The CDR3 has 18 residues. Trimming removed 0 bases from V and 5 bases from J; junction bases left unmatched: 11. Germline lookup yields CDR1 SEHNR and CDR2 FQNEAQ (reference sequence). The CDR3 region has the DNA TGTGCCAGCAGCTTAGCTCTTAGCGGGGGCCAGAGAGACAATGAGCAGTTCTTC. This gives the protein CASSLALSGGQRDNEQFF. The variable domain in full, completed from reference TRBV7-9 and TRBJ2-1, reads DTGVSQNPRHKITKRGQNVTFRCDPISEHNRLYWYRQTLGQGPEFLTYFQNEAQLEKSRLLSDRFSAERPKGSFSTLEIQRTEQGDSAMYLCASSLALSGGQRDNEQFFGPGTRLTVL.

This sequence joins TRBV2 and TRBJ1-1, with D maybe TRBD1 (5 bases). The CDR3 totals 12 residues. V lost 8 bases, J lost 5 bases, and 12 bases lay in between. CDR1 SNHLY and CDR2 FYNNEI come from the germline V gene. The CDR3 spells CASRRDLTEAFF. The DNA of the CDR3 is TGTGCCAGCCGCAGGGACTTGACTGAAGCTTTCTTT.

V gene TRBV12-3 or TRBV12-4 combines with J gene TRBJ2-5, with TRBD1 as a possible D gene (6 bases). V was shortened by 6 bases and J by 3 bases, with 17 bases between the two germline ends. The CDR3 has 15 amino acids. The CDR3 DNA is TGTGCCAGCAGGGTCGGACAGCACCAGAAAGAGACCCAGTACTTC. As protein: CASRVGQHQKETQYF.

The gene calls are TRBV13 and TRBJ2-5; no definite D call. Per the germline V gene, CDR1 is PRHDT and CDR2 is FYEKMQ (reference sequence). The CDR3 runs to 13 residues. Trimming cost V 5 bases and J 0 bases, with 7 bases left between them. The CDR3 region has the DNA TGTGCCAGCAGCCAGTCAGACCAAGAGACCCAGTACTTC. Protein product: CASSQSDQETQYF.

Details on this clonotype: Relative to the germline gene, one junction end is altered; a read error may explain this. V and J are TRBV3-1 and TRBJ1-1; D unresolved. The CDR3 runs 13 residues. Per germline, CDR1 LGHDT and CDR2 YNNKEL (reference sequence). DNA of the CDR3: TGTGCCAGCAGCCAACACTTGGTAGCTGAGGCTTTCTTT. The encoded protein is CASSQHLVAEAFF.

The chain couples TRBV3-1 to TRBJ1-1; D not certain. The CDR3 is 13 amino acids. CDR1 LGHDT and CDR2 YNNKEL come from the germline V gene (reference sequence). The V gene lost 8 bases and the J gene lost 3 bases, with 13 bases spanning the gap. Here the CDR3 reads CASGFAGDTEAFF. The DNA for the CDR3 is TGTGCCAGCGGGTTCGCGGGTGACACTGAAGCTTTCTTT.

The chain couples TRBV20-1 to TRBJ2-3; D might be TRBD1 (5 bases). Trimming took 6 bases from V and 1 from J, leaving 14 bases between them. CDR3 size: 14 residues. The germline V gene encodes CDR1 DFQATT and CDR2 SNEGSKA (reference sequence). The chain's CDR3 is CSAQQGFGTDTQYF. CDR3 nucleotide sequence: TGCAGTGCACAGCAGGGATTCGGCACAGATACGCAGTATTTT.

V gene TRBV7-8 combines with J gene TRBJ2-5; the D is unclear. Per the germline V gene, CDR1 is SGHVS and CDR2 is FQNEAQ. V lost 1 base, J lost 5 bases, and 17 bases lay in between. The CDR3 is 16 amino acids. The CDR3 reads CASSLEWQNGWETQYF. CDR3 nucleotides: TGTGCCAGCAGCTTAGAATGGCAGAATGGATGGGAGACCCAGTACTTC. The whole variable domain, remainder taken from reference TRBV7-8 and TRBJ2-5, is GAGVSQSPRYKVAKRGQDVALRCDPISGHVSLFWYQQALGQGPEFLTYFQNEAQLDKSGLPSDRFFAERPEGSVSTLKIQRTQQEDSAVYLCASSLEWQNGWETQYFGPGTRLLVL.

CDR3 residues: CASSRGTVPYEQYF. In nucleotides, the CDR3 is TGTGCCAGCAGCCGTGGGACAGTACCCTACGAGCAGTACTTC. The chain carries TRBV7-2 and TRBJ2-4; 7 nucleotides line up with TRBD1. The end of the DNA aligns better with TRBJ2-7, so the J call may be wrong. Germline CDR1 SGHTA, CDR2 FQGNSA. The CDR3 runs to 14 residues.

CDR3 bases: TGTGCCACCATGGACAGGGTTTACGGTGAGCAGTACTTC. Its translation: CATMDRVYGEQYF. The rearrangement joins TRBV24-1 to TRBJ2-4; 8 nucleotides align to TRBD1. This CDR3 is 13 amino acids long. Trimming took 8 bases from V and 13 from J; bases not matched to a gene: 12. Germline CDR1 and CDR2: KGHDR and SFDVKD.

On this clonotype itself: At one end the junction does not follow the germline gene, possibly because of a read error. The V and J genes are TRBV10-3 and TRBJ1-2, with D tentatively TRBD1 (5 bases). The CDR3 covers 12 residues. The germline CDR1 and CDR2 sequences are ENHRY and SYGVKD. The CDR3 loop reads CAISDNTGTDHF. CDR3 in DNA: TGTGCCATCAGTGACAACACCGGGACGGACCACTTC.